What follows are 31 T cell receptor beta chains derived from one specimen sequenced in a study of T cell responses to AZD1222 COVID-19 vaccine. The method was immunoSEQ multiplex PCR; TCRdb's version includes in-frame clones alone and lacks a portion of them. This sample has roughly 110,000 clones, with about 90% found just once. Source: peripheral blood, taken on day 0 of AZD1222 vaccination. The origin of the receptors is an adult in good health.

The genes are TRBV6-2 or TRBV6-3 and TRBJ2-1; 8 nucleotides line up with TRBD2. This CDR3 has 16 amino acids. Germline CDR1 reads MNHEY; CDR2 reads SVGEGT. Trimming took 5 bases from V and 1 from J; bases not matched to a gene: 7. This CDR3 reads CASSPTSGSSYNEQFF. The CDR3 region has the DNA TGTGCCAGCAGTCCAACTAGCGGTTCTTCCTACAATGAGCAGTTCTTC.

CDR3 in amino acids: CASSRTGTGNTIYF. CDR3 coding DNA: TGTGCCAGCAGCCGTACGGGGACTGGAAACACCATATATTTT. J is TRBJ1-3 and V is TRBV28; D not resolved. Germline V gene data show CDR1 as MDHEN and CDR2 as SYDVKM. V shed 6 bases and J shed 2 bases, with 11 bases lying between them. This CDR3 spans 14 amino acids.

This rearrangement joins TRBV11-1 to TRBJ2-1, with TRBD1 matching 7 bases. This CDR3 has 14 residues. The V and J ends lost 5 bases and 2 bases, in that order; junction bases with no gene match: 3. Germline V CDR1 and CDR2: SGHAT, FQDESV (reference sequence). CDR3 sequence (DNA): TGTGCCAGCAGCCGCCAGGGGGCCTACAATGAGCAGTTCTTC. This translates into CASSRQGAYNEQFF.

The chain couples TRBV6-6 to TRBJ2-3; D ambiguous. V was pared by 2 bases and J by 3 bases, with 6 bases between. Per the germline V gene, CDR1 is MNHNY and CDR2 is SVGAGI (reference sequence). The CDR3 length is 13 residues. This CDR3 is CASSYALTDTQYF. In nucleotides, the CDR3 is TGTGCCAGCAGTTACGCGCTGACAGATACGCAGTATTTT.

The chain couples TRBV5-4 to TRBJ2-3; possibly TRBD1 for D (5 bases). CDR1 is SGHNT, CDR2 YYREEE, per germline (reference sequence). This CDR3 comprises 15 residues. Trimming took 2 bases from V and 1 from J, leaving 11 bases between them. The CDR3 loop reads CASSLWGAGTDTQYF. The CDR3 DNA follows: TGTGCCAGCAGCTTATGGGGCGCTGGCACAGATACGCAGTATTTT.

The J gene is TRBJ1-2, the V gene TRBV11-1; D might be TRBD1 (6 bases). Germline loops: CDR1 SGHAT, CDR2 FQDESV (reference sequence). This CDR3 region has 12 residues. Trimming cost V 5 bases and J 7 bases, with 11 bases left between them. CDR3 coding DNA: TGTGCCAGCAGCGTACAGGGACGTGGCTACACCTTC. This codes for CASSVQGRGYTF.

V is TRBV3-1 (or the pseudogene TRBV3-2) and J is TRBJ2-7, with D tentatively TRBD2 (5 bases). This CDR3 has 17 amino acids. Deletions cut 4 bases from V and 6 bases from J, with 25 bases between. From germline, CDR1 is LGHDT and CDR2 YNNKEL (reference sequence). This CDR3 is CASSLVPSGIGLSEQYF. CDR3 sequence (DNA): TGTGCCAGCAGCCTAGTCCCCTCCGGGATTGGTCTGAGCGAGCAGTACTTC.

This clone was observed a single time. The chain carries TRBV6-2 or TRBV6-3 and TRBJ2-3; D is undetermined. Germline V CDR1 and CDR2: MNHEY, SVGEGT. The V and J ends lost 0 bases and 2 bases respectively, with 12 bases between them. CDR3 length: 16 amino acids. CDR3 bases: TGTGCCAGCAGTTACTCGAGTAGGGCCCCCACAGATACGCAGTATTTT. Translating gives CASSYSSRAPTDTQYF.

This CDR3 reads CASSLPGANQPQHF. The CDR3 DNA reads as TGTGCCAGCAGCTTACCCGGGGCCAATCAGCCCCAGCATTTT. This chain connects TRBV7-9 to TRBJ1-5; maybe TRBD1 (5 bases). From germline, CDR1 is SEHNR and CDR2 FQNEAQ (reference sequence). The CDR3 consists of 14 residues. Between the trimmed V and J ends, which lost 2 bases and 3 bases, there was a span of 8 bases.

This chain connects TRBV4-3 to TRBJ1-2; D gene unclear. The CDR3 spans 17 residues. Deletions cut 0 bases from V and 1 base from J, with 15 bases between. Germline V lookup: CDR1 LGHNA, CDR2 YSLEER. The CDR3 region is CASSQDSPNQVNYGYTF. The CDR3 DNA is TGCGCCAGCAGCCAAGATTCGCCGAACCAGGTTAACTATGGCTACACCTTC.

The J gene is TRBJ2-1, the V gene TRBV19; 13 bases map to TRBD2. The V gene end was trimmed by 5 bases and the J gene end by 0 bases; junction bases not matched to a gene: 4. CDR3 length: 17 amino acids. The germline V gene has CDR1 LNHDA and CDR2 SQIVND (reference sequence). The CDR3 spells CASSLRTSGGSYNEQFF. The CDR3 DNA is TGTGCCAGTAGTCTCCGGACTAGCGGGGGCTCCTACAATGAGCAGTTCTTC.

This sequence joins TRBV18 and TRBJ2-7, with unresolved D. With 3 bases removed from V and 4 bases from J, the gap between germline ends came to 7 bases. Germline loops: CDR1 KGHSH, CDR2 LQKENI. This CDR3 spans 12 amino acids. CDR3 amino acids: CASSPPTYEQYF. The CDR3, as DNA: TGTGCCAGCTCACCGCCTACTTACGAGCAGTACTTC.

The chain has TRBV5-1 and TRBJ1-2; 8 nucleotides match TRBD1. The trim removed 6 bases at V and 3 bases at J, leaving 16 bases unmatched. Looked up from germline, CDR1 is SGHRS and CDR2 is YFSETQ. There are 17 residues in the CDR3. CDR3 sequence reads: CASNSVPGQVWDYGYTF. CDR3 coding DNA: TGCGCCAGCAACTCAGTCCCGGGACAGGTTTGGGACTATGGCTACACCTTC.

This chain uses TRBV29-1 with TRBJ1-4; a possible D gene is TRBD1 (6 bases). This CDR3 has 13 residues. Germline V lookup: CDR1 SQVTM, CDR2 ANQGSEA. V lost 1 base and J lost 6, with 9 bases in between. The CDR3 spells CSVEVQGDEKLFF. DNA for the CDR3: TGCAGCGTTGAAGTACAGGGAGATGAAAAACTGTTTTTT.

Many counts were recorded for this clone. V is TRBV6-2 or TRBV6-3 and J is TRBJ1-2; tentatively, D is TRBD1 (6 bases). Trimming took 6 bases from V and 5 from J, leaving 16 bases between them. The CDR3 length is 14 residues. Looked up from germline, CDR1 is MNHEY and CDR2 is SVGEGT. This CDR3 is CASSDWTASYGYTF. The DNA of the CDR3 is TGTGCCAGCAGCGACTGGACAGCCAGTTATGGCTACACCTTC.

This chain joins TRBV2 and TRBJ1-5, with a tentative D call TRBD1 (5 bases). This CDR3 spans 14 amino acids. From germline, CDR1 is SNHLY and CDR2 FYNNEI. Deletions cut 3 bases from V and 3 bases from J, with 9 bases between. The CDR3 loop reads CASSDRQPNQPQHF. DNA of the CDR3: TGTGCCAGCAGTGACCGACAGCCCAATCAGCCCCAGCATTTT.

CDR3 loop: CASSLNVVTF. The CDR3 nucleotides read TGTGCCAGCAGTTTGAACGTGGTCACCTTC. V gene TRBV12-3 or TRBV12-4 combines with J gene TRBJ1-2; D is unclear. The length of the CDR3 is 10 residues. Trimming removed 3 bases at V and 13 bases at J, with 9 bases between.

This chain connects TRBV29-1 to TRBJ2-1; 11 bases align to TRBD2. From germline, CDR1 is SQVTM and CDR2 ANQGSEA. Unmatched junction bases numbered 7, after V lost 2 bases and J lost 7 bases. This CDR3 is built from 15 residues. CDR3 bases: TGCAGCGTTGAAAGTTTTAGCGGGAGGGTAAATGAGCAGTTCTTC. Translating gives CSVESFSGRVNEQFF.

The J gene is TRBJ1-2, the V gene TRBV24-1; D is unresolved. This CDR3 contains 14 residues. Germline V gene lookup returns CDR1 KGHDR and CDR2 SFDVKD. V gave up 5 bases and J gave up 2 bases, with 11 bases separating them. CDR3 nucleotide sequence: TGTGCCACCAGTGGCAGAGGCCAAAACTATGGCTACACCTTC. This sequence encodes CATSGRGQNYGYTF.

The J gene is TRBJ2-6, the V gene TRBV7-9; possibly TRBD1 for D (6 bases). Germline V CDR1 and CDR2: SEHNR, FQNEAQ (reference sequence). Trimming took off 1 base at V and 0 bases at J, with 13 bases between the two ends. The CDR3 is 18 residues long. This CDR3 is CASSLGGQKSSGANVLTF. DNA for the CDR3: TGTGCCAGCAGCTTAGGCGGACAGAAAAGCTCTGGGGCCAACGTCCTGACTTTC.

CDR3 sequence: CATSRVGGGEQFF. DNA of the CDR3: TGTGCCACCAGCAGAGTTGGGGGGGGTGAGCAGTTCTTC. The chain has TRBV15 and TRBJ2-1; 7 positions agree with TRBD2. The junction had 3 bases not matched to a gene; V was cut back by 1 base and J by 9 bases. Germline V gene data show CDR1 as LNHNV and CDR2 as YYDKDF (reference sequence). The length of the CDR3 is 13 residues. The whole variable domain, filled in from reference TRBV15 and TRBJ2-1, reads DAMVIQNPRYQVTQFGKPVTLSCSQTLNHNVMYWYQQKSSQAPKLLFHYYDKDFNNEADTPDNFQSRRPNTSFCFLDIRSPGLGDTAMYLCATSRVGGGEQFFGPGTRLTVL.

This rearrangement joins TRBV12-3 or TRBV12-4 to TRBJ1-3; 9 bases match TRBD1. J gave up 8 bases and V 6 bases, and 5 bases lay outside the gene matches. The length of the CDR3 is 13 residues. The CDR3 DNA reads as TGTGCCAGCAGGCCGACAGGGGGAGACACCATATATTTT. This codes for CASRPTGGDTIYF.

The CDR3 bases are TGTGCCAGCTCACCATCGAAACAGGGATCCGATTCACCCCTCCACTTT. Translating it yields CASSPSKQGSDSPLHF. This chain links TRBV18 with TRBJ1-6, with D perhaps matching TRBD1 (6 bases). The ends were cut back, 2 bases at V and 8 bases at J, with 16 bases in the middle. The CDR3 has 16 residues. Germline V CDR1 and CDR2: KGHSH, LQKENI. The full variable domain, with the rest looked up from reference TRBV18 and TRBJ1-6, is NAGVMQNPRHLVRRRGQEARLRCSPMKGHSHVYWYRQLPEEGLKFMVYLQKENIIDESGMPKERFSAEFPKEGPSILRIQQVVRGDSAAYFCASSPSKQGSDSPLHFGNGTRLTVT.

The sample holds one count of this clone. The chain has TRBV24-1 and TRBJ2-2; 13 positions agree with TRBD2. Trimming removed 3 bases from V and 1 base from J; junction bases left unmatched: 10. CDR3 length: 20 residues. Germline CDR1 and CDR2: KGHDR and SFDVKD. The CDR3 region is CATSDPSGLAGTVNTGELFF. The CDR3 bases are TGTGCCACCAGTGATCCCTCGGGACTAGCGGGGACCGTGAACACCGGGGAGCTGTTTTTT.

V gene TRBV19 combines with J gene TRBJ2-3; TRBD2 agrees at 10 bases. Germline assignment: CDR1 LNHDA and CDR2 SQIVND (reference sequence). V was pared by 9 bases and J by 7 bases, with 10 bases of the junction left unmatched. This CDR3 comprises 14 residues. This CDR3 is CASRSGRASNTQYF. The CDR3, as DNA: TGTGCCAGCCGAAGCGGGAGGGCAAGTAATACGCAGTATTTT.

The V gene is TRBV25-1, the J gene TRBJ2-2; no definite D call. The CDR3 consists of 12 residues. V shed 4 bases and J shed 4 bases, with 4 bases lying between them. The germline V gene has CDR1 MGHDK and CDR2 SYGVNS. The CDR3 sequence: CASSAITGELFF. The CDR3 DNA reads TGTGCCAGCAGTGCTATCACCGGGGAGCTGTTTTTT.

The V gene is TRBV19, the J gene TRBJ1-4, with D possibly being TRBD1 (5 bases). Germline V gene sequence: CDR1 LNHDA, CDR2 SQIVND (reference sequence). Trimming cost V 4 bases and J 5 bases, with 11 bases left between them. The CDR3 loop spans 14 amino acids. The CDR3 loop is CASSTGTTNEKLFF. DNA of the CDR3: TGTGCCAGTAGTACCGGGACCACGAATGAAAAACTGTTTTTT.

The chain couples TRBV28 to TRBJ1-2, with D hard to call. CDR1 is MDHEN, CDR2 SYDVKM, per germline. The CDR3 consists of 11 residues. Trimming pared 8 bases from V and 1 base from J, leaving 5 bases between. The CDR3 nucleotides read TGTGCCAGCGCAAGTAACTATGGCTACACCTTC. Amino acid sequence: CASASNYGYTF.

J is TRBJ1-5 and V is TRBV15, with D maybe TRBD1 (5 bases). Germline V lookup: CDR1 LNHNV, CDR2 YYDKDF (reference sequence). V shed 7 bases and J shed 9 bases, with 16 bases lying between them. The CDR3 sequence is 13 residues long. In DNA form, the CDR3 reads TGTGCCACCAAACCACAATTCGGGGGGCCCCAGCATTTT. This encodes CATKPQFGGPQHF.

The CDR3 nucleotides are TGTGCCAGCAGCCTCAGGGGGCCACCGGGGGGCTACACCTTC. This translates into CASSLRGPPGGYTF. The V gene is TRBV9, the J gene TRBJ1-2, with 8 nucleotides matching TRBD1. With V trimmed by 4 bases and J by 8 bases, 10 bases remained unmatched. The CDR3 is 14 residues long. CDR1 SGDLS and CDR2 YYNGEE come from the germline V gene.

This chain uses TRBV7-3 with TRBJ1-4; D is undetermined. Germline CDR1 and CDR2: SGHTA and FQGTGA. Trimming stripped 0 bases from V and 1 base from J, with 0 bases between. This CDR3 has 13 residues. In DNA form, the CDR3 reads TGTGCCAGCAGCTTAACAACTAATGAAAAACTGTTTTTT. Its translation is CASSLTTNEKLFF.